This TCR beta chain appears in the sequencing data of a study of blood T cell repertoires in COVID-19 (dated by TCRdb to 2018 to 2020). About the study as a whole: Samples covering the acute and convalescent phases of COVID-19 were provided by collaborators in the United States, Italy and Spain. The samples were drawn from two sources: the first 160 participants of the ongoing ImmuneRACE study, and approximately 1,300 subjects contributed by 6 global collaborators. A freely available public database, intended as a resource for researchers studying the immune response to SARS-CoV-2, is where the repertoires were released. The material from the prospective study consisted of cDNA or gDNA derived from T cells, B-cell-depleted T cells, or PBMCs. Subjects who had been exposed to COVID-19, were actively infected with it, or had recovered from it provided the deeply sampled blood TCRbeta repertoires that made up the dataset. Nearly every sample came with metadata listing a de-identified subject ID, COVID-19 status, age in years and sex. Where available, HLA class I and class II types were taken from metadata supplied by the sample provider and were not determined by assay-based typing. Overall study outcomes, separate from this receptor: The quantity of clinical and demographic metadata differed by source and by participant and was supplied without curation.

The immunoSEQ Assay, a bias-controlled multiplex PCR, was used to amplify TCRbeta CDR3 regions from genomic DNA. From the authors' description of their analysis: The number of nucleated cells in each sample was estimated by amplification of reference gene primers within the assay. To quantify the absolute abundance of each unique TCRbeta CDR3 rearrangement, sequence reads were collapsed and filtered. For each sample, productive Simpson clonality was calculated by taking the square root of Simpson's diversity index across productive rearrangements. Imported from immuneACCESS, the table was reduced by TCRdb to in-frame sequences with V and J called. These copies leave out some clones; in studies compared against another copy, an unresolved V gene accounts for under half, and the cause of the remainder is not known. The V and J calls and clone size come from that table; D and trimming were worked out from the DNA. Within this sample are 350,000 or so clones, with more than 70% of them counted one time only. The biggest ten clones account for approximately 1.8% of the sample.

On this clone: The target of this receptor is not known. Qualities for individual bases were not recorded, and no much larger clone is one base off.

Counted from cysteine to phenylalanine, this CDR3 has 14 amino acids. Kept here is only the CDR3 DNA, which spans 42 bases and is read in frame from base 1. The germline V gene sets CDR1 to SGHRS and CDR2 to YFSETQ. The junction shows trimming of 4 bases on V and 1 base on J, plus 11 bases between the germline ends. One collaborating source in Seattle enrolled patients while the patients were actively infected and followed the patients over time throughout the course of disease. The collaborating institutions used their own protocols to collect whole blood in K2EDTA tubes. For TCRbeta analysis, collaborator samples were shipped as frozen whole blood, as isolated PBMCs, or as DNA extracted from either sample type.

The sequence was obtained from a woman between 25 and 40 years old with COVID-19, enrolled during active disease. The sequenced material came from peripheral blood. The chain uses TRBV5-1 and TRBJ1-1; perhaps TRBD1 is the D gene, with 5 bases matching. The CDR3 protein: CASSSSGQNTEAFF. The nucleotides read TGCGCCAGCAGCAGTTCCGGACAGAACACTGAAGCTTTCTTT.